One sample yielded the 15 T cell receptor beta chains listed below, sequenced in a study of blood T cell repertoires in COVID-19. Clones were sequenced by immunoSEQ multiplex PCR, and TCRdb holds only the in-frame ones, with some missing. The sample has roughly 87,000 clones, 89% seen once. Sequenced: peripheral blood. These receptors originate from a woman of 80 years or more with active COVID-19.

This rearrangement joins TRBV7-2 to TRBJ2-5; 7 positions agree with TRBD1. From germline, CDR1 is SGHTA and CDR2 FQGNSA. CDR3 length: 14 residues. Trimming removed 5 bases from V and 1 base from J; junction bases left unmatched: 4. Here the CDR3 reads CASSLQGSQETQYF. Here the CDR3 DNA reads TGTGCCAGCAGCCTACAGGGGTCCCAAGAGACCCAGTACTTC.

The CDR3 DNA sequence: TGTGCCAGCAGCCCCGCGACAACTAGCGGAGGGGGGGAGACCCAGTACTTC. It is translated as CASSPATTSGGGETQYF. This chain connects TRBV28 to TRBJ2-5; TRBD2 matches at 8 bases. This CDR3 spans 17 amino acids. Germline V gene sequence: CDR1 MDHEN, CDR2 SYDVKM. V gave up 6 bases and J gave up 5 bases; unmatched junction bases: 17.

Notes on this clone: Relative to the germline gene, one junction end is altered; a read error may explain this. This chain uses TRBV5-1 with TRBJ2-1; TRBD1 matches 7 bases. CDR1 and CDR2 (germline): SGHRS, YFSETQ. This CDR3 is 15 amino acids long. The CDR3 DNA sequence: TGCGCCGGCAGCTTGGCCTGGCAGGGGGACAATGAGCAGTTCTTC. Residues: CAGSLAWQGDNEQFF.

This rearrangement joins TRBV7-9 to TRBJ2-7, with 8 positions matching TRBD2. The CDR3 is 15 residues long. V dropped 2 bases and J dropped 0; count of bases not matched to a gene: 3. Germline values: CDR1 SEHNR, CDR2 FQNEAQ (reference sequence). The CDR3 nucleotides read TGTGCCAGCAGCTTATCGAGCGGGAGCTCCTACGAGCAGTACTTC. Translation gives CASSLSSGSSYEQYF.

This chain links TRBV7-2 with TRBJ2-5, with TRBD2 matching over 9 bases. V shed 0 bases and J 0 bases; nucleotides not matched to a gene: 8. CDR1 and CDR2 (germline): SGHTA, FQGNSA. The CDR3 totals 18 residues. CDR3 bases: TGTGCCAGCAGCTTAGCGCGGCTAGCGGGAAGGTACCAAGAGACCCAGTACTTC. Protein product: CASSLARLAGRYQETQYF.

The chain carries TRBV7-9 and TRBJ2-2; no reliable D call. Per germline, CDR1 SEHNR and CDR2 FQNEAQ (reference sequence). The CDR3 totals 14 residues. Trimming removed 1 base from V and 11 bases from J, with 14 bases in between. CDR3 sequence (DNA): TGTGCCAGCAGCTTAGGTGCAGGATGGTTTGAGCTGTTTTTT. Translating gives CASSLGAGWFELFF.

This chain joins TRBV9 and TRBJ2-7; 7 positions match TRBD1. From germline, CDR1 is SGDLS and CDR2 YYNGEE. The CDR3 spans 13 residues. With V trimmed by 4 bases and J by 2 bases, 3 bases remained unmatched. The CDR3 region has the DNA TGTGCCAGCAGCCGGGACAGCGCCTACGAGCAGTACTTC. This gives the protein CASSRDSAYEQYF.

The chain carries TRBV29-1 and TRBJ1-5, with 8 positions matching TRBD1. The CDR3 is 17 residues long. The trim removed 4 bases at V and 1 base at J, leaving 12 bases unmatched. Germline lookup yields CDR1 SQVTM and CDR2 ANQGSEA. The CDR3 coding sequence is TGCAGCGTTGTATTAACGGCAGGGGGCTCGAGCAATCAGCCCCAGCATTTT. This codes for CSVVLTAGGSSNQPQHF.

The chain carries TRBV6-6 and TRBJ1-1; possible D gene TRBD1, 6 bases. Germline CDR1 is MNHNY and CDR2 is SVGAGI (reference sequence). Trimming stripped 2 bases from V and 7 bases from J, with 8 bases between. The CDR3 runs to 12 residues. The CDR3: CASSYPDSEAFF. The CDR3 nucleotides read TGTGCCAGCAGTTACCCGGACAGTGAAGCTTTCTTT.

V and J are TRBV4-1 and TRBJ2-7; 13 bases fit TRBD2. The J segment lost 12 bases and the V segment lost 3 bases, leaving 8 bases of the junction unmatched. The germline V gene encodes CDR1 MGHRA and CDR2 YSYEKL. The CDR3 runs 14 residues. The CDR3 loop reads CASSQLLAGGRWYF. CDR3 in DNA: TGCGCCAGCAGCCAGCTACTAGCGGGAGGGCGATGGTACTTC.

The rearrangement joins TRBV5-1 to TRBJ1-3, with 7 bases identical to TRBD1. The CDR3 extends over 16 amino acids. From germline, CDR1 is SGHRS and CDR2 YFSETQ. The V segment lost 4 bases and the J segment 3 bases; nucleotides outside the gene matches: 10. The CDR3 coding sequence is TGCGCCAGCAGCCCGAGCTTCCGGGACAGTGGAAACACCATATATTTT. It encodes CASSPSFRDSGNTIYF.

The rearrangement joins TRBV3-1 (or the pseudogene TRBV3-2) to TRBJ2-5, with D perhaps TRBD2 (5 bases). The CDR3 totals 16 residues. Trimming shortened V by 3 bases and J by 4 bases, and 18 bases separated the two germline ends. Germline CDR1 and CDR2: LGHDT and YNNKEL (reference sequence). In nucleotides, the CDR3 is TGTGCCAGCAGCCATAAGAGCGGAAGCTTCGGAGAGACCCAGTACTTC. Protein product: CASSHKSGSFGETQYF.

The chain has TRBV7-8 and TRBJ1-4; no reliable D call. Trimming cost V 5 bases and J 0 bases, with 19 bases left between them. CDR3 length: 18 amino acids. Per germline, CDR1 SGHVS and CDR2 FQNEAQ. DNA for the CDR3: TGTGCCAGCAGCCGCCCGGGGAGGCAGGCCCCAACTAATGAAAAACTGTTTTTT. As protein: CASSRPGRQAPTNEKLFF.

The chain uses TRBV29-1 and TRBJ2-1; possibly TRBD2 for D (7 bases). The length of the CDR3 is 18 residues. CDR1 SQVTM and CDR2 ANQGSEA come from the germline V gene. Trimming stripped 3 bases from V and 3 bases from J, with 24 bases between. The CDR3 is CSVEGHPTAGLIYNEQFF. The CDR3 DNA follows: TGCAGCGTTGAGGGACACCCGACAGCGGGACTGATCTACAATGAGCAGTTCTTC.

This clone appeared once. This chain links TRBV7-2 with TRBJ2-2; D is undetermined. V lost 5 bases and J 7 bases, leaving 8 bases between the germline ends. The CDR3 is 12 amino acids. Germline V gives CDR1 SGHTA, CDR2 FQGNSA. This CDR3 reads CASSPHIGELFF. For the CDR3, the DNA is TGTGCCAGCAGCCCTCACATCGGGGAGCTGTTTTTT.